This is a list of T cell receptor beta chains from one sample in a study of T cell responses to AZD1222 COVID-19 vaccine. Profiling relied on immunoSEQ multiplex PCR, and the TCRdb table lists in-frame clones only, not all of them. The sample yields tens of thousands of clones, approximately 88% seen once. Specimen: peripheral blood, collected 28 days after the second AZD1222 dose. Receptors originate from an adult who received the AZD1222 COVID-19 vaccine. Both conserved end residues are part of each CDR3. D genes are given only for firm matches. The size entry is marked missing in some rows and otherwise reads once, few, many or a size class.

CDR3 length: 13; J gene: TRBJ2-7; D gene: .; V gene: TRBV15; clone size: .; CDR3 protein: CATSRDMLGEQYF; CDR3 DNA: TGTGCCACCAGCAGAGATATGCTGGGGGAGCAGTACTTC
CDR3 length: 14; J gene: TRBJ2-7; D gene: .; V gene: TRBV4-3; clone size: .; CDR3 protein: CASSPGRGLGEQYF; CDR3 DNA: TGCGCCAGCAGCCCAGGTCGGGGTCTGGGGGAGCAGTACTTC
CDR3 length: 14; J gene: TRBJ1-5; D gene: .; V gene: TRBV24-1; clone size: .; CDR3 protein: CATSDLSGNQPQHF; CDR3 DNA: TGTGCCACCAGTGATTTGTCAGGCAATCAGCCCCAGCATTTT
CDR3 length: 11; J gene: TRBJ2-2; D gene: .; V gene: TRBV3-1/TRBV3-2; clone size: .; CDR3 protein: CASGVTGELFF; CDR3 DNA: TGTGCCAGCGGCGTTACCGGGGAGCTGTTTTTT
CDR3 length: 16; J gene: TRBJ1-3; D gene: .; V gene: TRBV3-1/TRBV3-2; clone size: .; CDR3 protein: CASKGGESRSGNTIYF; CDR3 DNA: TGTGCCAGCAAGGGGGGGGAGAGCCGCTCTGGAAACACCATATATTTT
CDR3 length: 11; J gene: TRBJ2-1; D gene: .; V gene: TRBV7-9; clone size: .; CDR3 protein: CASRESNEQFF; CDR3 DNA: TGTGCCAGCAGGGAGTCCAATGAGCAGTTCTTC
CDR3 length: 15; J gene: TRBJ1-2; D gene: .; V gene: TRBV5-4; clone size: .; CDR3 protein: CASSLGGSLNYGYTF; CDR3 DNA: TGTGCCAGCAGCTTGGGGGGATCACTCAACTATGGCTACACCTTC
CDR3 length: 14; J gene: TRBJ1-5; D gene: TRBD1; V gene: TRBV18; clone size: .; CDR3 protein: CASSPDRDPGSQHF; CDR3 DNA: TGTGCCAGCTCACCTGACAGGGACCCAGGGTCCCAGCATTTT
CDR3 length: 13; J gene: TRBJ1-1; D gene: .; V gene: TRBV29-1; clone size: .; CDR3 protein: CSVDAFMNTEAFF; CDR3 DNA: TGCAGCGTTGATGCCTTTATGAACACTGAAGCTTTCTTT
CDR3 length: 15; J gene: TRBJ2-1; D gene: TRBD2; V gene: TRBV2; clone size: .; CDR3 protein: CASSESGLARNEQFF; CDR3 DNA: TGTGCCAGCAGTGAGAGCGGACTAGCCAGGAATGAGCAGTTCTTC
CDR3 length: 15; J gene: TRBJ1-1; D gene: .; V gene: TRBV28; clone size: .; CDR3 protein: CASSPILSGSTEAFF; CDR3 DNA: TGTGCCAGCAGCCCAATTTTATCAGGGAGCACTGAAGCTTTCTTT
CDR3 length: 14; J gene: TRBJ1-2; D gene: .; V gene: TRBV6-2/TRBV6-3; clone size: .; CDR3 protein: CASSYGGRTYGYTF; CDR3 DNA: TGTGCCAGCAGTTACGGCGGCAGGACCTATGGCTACACCTTC
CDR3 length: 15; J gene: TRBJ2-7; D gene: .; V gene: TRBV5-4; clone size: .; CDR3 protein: CASSLSPGASYEQYF; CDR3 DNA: TGTGCCAGCAGCTTAAGCCCAGGGGCTTCCTACGAGCAGTACTTC
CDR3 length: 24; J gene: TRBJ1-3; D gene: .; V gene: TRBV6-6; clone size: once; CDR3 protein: CASSRLSGSGVWGRGDGSGNTIYF; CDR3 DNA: TGTGCCAGCAGTCGCCTCTCGGGATCCGGCGTTTGGGGCAGAGGTGACGGATCTGGAAACACCATATATTTT
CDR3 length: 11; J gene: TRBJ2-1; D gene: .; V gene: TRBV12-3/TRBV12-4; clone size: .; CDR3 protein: CASTRGESPFF; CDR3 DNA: TGTGCCAGCACTCGTGGGGAAAGCCCGTTCTTC
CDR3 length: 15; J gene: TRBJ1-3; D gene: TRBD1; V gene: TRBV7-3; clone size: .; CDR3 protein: CASSSTGGAGNTIYF; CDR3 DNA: TGTGCCAGCAGCTCTACAGGGGGCGCGGGAAACACCATATATTTT
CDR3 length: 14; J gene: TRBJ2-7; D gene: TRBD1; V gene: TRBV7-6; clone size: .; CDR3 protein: CASSLLGQGTLWYF; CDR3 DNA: TGTGCCAGCAGCTTATTGGGACAGGGGACTTTGTGGTACTTC
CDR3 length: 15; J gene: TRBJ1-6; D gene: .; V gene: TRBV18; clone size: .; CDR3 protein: CASSPGNHQNSPLHF; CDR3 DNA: TGTGCCAGCTCACCGGGCAATCACCAAAATTCACCCCTCCACTTT
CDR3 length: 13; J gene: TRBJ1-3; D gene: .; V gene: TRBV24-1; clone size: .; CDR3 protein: CATTPSVGNTIYF; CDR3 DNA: TGTGCCACCACCCCTAGCGTCGGAAACACCATATATTTT
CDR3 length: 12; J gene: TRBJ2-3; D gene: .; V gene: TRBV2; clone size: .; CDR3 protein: CASSDLGYTQYF; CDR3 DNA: TGTGCCAGCAGTGATCTGGGTTACACGCAGTATTTT
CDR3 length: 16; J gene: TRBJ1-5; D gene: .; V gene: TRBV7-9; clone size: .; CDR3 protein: CASSLATTADNQPQHF; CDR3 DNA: TGTGCCAGCAGCTTAGCGACAACGGCAGACAATCAGCCCCAGCATTTT
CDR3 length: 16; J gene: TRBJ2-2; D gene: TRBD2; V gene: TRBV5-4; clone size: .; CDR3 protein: CASSPGLARNTGELFF; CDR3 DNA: TGTGCCAGCAGCCCCGGACTAGCACGGAACACCGGGGAGCTGTTTTTT
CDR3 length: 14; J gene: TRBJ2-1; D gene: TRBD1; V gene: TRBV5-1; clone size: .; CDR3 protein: CASSEGQGADEQFF; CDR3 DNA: TGCGCCAGCAGCGAAGGACAGGGGGCGGATGAGCAGTTCTTC
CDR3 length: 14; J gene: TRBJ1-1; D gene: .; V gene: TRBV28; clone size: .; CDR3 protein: CASSLRSFATEAFF; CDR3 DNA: TGTGCCAGCAGTCTCAGATCCTTTGCCACTGAAGCTTTCTTT
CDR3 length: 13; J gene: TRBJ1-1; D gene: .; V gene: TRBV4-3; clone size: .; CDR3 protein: CASSQGIATEAFF; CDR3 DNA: TGCGCCAGCAGCCAAGGTATAGCCACTGAAGCTTTCTTT
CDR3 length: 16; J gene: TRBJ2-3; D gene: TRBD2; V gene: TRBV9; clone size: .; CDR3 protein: CASSVPSGGQAGTQYF; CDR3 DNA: TGTGCCAGCAGCGTACCTAGCGGGGGGCAGGCGGGTACGCAGTATTTT